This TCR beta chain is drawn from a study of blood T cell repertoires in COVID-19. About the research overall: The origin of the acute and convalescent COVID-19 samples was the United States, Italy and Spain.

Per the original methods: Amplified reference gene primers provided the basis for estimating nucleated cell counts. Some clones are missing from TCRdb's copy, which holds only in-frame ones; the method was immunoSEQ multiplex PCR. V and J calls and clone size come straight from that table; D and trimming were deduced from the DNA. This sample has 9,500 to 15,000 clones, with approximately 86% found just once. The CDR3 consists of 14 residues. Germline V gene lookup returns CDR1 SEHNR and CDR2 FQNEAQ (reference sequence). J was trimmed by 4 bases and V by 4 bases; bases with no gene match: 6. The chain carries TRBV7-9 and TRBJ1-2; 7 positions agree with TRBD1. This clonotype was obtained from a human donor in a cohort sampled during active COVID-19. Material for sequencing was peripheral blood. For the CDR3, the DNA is TGTGCCAGCAGCTCAAGCTGGGACAGCTATGGCTACACCTTC. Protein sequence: CASSSSWDSYGYTF.